What follows are 26 T cell receptor beta chains derived from one specimen sequenced in a study of blood T cells in healthy people across ages. The authors ran a second PCR of 7 to 11 cycles using a sample-barcoded 5' primer and a J-beta primer mix. TCRdb reprocessed the 5' RACE reads via MiXCR and lists one record per CDR3 protein. Of some 1.6 million distinct CDR3 sequences in the sample, about 31% were seen once. The specimen was blood. Receptor source: a woman aged 25 to 39 in good health.

Turning to this clonotype: One junction end disagrees with the germline gene, perhaps due to a read error. The chain links TRBV10-3 to TRBJ1-2; D is unresolved. The germline V gene has CDR1 ENHRY and CDR2 SYGVKD. The CDR3 runs to 13 residues. The CDR3 loop is CAIRVEGSYGHTF. The CDR3 nucleotides are TGTGCCATCAGGGTGGAGGGCTCCTATGGCCACACCTTC.

There are a few counts of this clonotype. The V call is TRBV5-6, the J call TRBJ2-7; D assignment may be TRBD1 or TRBD2 (7 bases each). The germline V gene encodes CDR1 SGHDT and CDR2 YYEEEE. The CDR3 is 15 amino acids. The V gene lost 4 bases and the J gene lost 5 bases, with 19 bases spanning the gap. The CDR3 DNA follows: TGTGCCAGCAGCCCCCGACCAGGGGGGGTCCACGAGCAGTACTTC. Translated: CASSPRPGGVHEQYF.

Note on this clonotype: The junction shows a germline mismatch at one end, possibly a read error. The J gene is TRBJ2-3, the V gene TRBV5-1; possibly TRBD1 or TRBD2 for D (6 bases each). The CDR3 loop spans 15 amino acids. The germline V gene encodes CDR1 SGHRS and CDR2 YFSETQ. The CDR3 is CASSSNLQGGDTRYF. CDR3 nucleotide sequence: TGCGCCAGCAGCTCAAACCTACAGGGAGGAGATACGCGGTATTTT.

This clonotype has just a few counts. The chain carries TRBV20-1 and TRBJ2-3; the D is unclear. V lost 4 bases, J lost 1 base, and 12 bases lay in between. CDR3 size: 14 residues. The germline V gene encodes CDR1 DFQATT and CDR2 SNEGSKA (reference sequence). The CDR3 region has the DNA TGCAGTGCTATTGGGGTGACGGGCACAGATACGCAGTATTTT. Protein sequence: CSAIGVTGTDTQYF.

In this sample, this clonotype turned up a few times. The chain combines TRBV2 with TRBJ2-7, with 8 bases matching TRBD1. Trimming took 9 bases from V and 0 from J; bases not matched to a gene: 4. This CDR3 spans 13 amino acids. CDR1 and CDR2 (germline): SNHLY, FYNNEI. The CDR3 sequence: CARGDRSSYEQYF. CDR3 in DNA: TGTGCCAGGGGGGACAGGTCCTCCTACGAGCAGTACTTC.

J is TRBJ2-1 and V is TRBV6-1, with TRBD2 matching over 11 bases. The CDR3 sequence is 20 residues long. V lost 6 bases to trimming and J lost 4 bases; unmatched junction nucleotides: 20. CDR1 is MNHNS, CDR2 SASEGT, per germline. The CDR3 DNA reads as TGTGCCAGCAGAAAGAAGTTATTCTATCTAGCGGGAGGATCATACAATGAGCAGTTCTTC. Protein: CASRKKLFYLAGGSYNEQFF.

This clonotype was counted between two and nine times. The chain combines TRBV12-3 or TRBV12-4 with TRBJ1-4, with no clear D. The V and J ends lost 0 bases and 7 bases respectively, with 6 bases between them. There are 13 residues in the CDR3. CDR3 DNA: TGTGCCAGCAGTTTAGCCGGGAGTGAAAAACTGTTTTTT. Protein sequence: CASSLAGSEKLFF.

This clonotype has only a few counts. V and J are TRBV28 and TRBJ2-7; TRBD1 matches 8 bases. Germline V gene data show CDR1 as MDHEN and CDR2 as SYDVKM. With V trimmed by 2 bases and J by 2 bases, 17 bases remained unmatched. The CDR3 runs 19 residues. This CDR3 is CASSLSQGRGPIKAYEQYF. The CDR3 DNA reads TGTGCCAGCAGTTTAAGTCAGGGCAGGGGGCCAATTAAGGCCTACGAGCAGTACTTC. Together with reference TRBV28 and TRBJ2-7, the CDR3 gives the full variable domain: DVKVTQSSRYLVKRTGEKVFLECVQDMDHENMFWYRQDPGLGLRLIYFSYDVKMKEKGDIPEGYSVSREKKERFSLILESASTNQTSMYLCASSLSQGRGPIKAYEQYFGPGTRLTVT.

The gene calls are TRBV7-9 and TRBJ1-2; the D gene is possibly TRBD1 (6 bases). The V end lost 1 base, the J end lost 0 bases, and 12 bases lay between the germline ends. Germline V gene sequence: CDR1 SEHNR, CDR2 FQNEAQ (reference sequence). The CDR3 loop spans 16 amino acids. The CDR3 protein is CASSLGTEEPNYGYTF. CDR3 sequence (DNA): TGTGCCAGCAGCTTAGGGACAGAGGAGCCTAACTATGGCTACACCTTC.

This clonotype was observed at least ten times. The chain employs TRBV28 and TRBJ2-7; 8 bases align to TRBD1. The CDR3 is 13 amino acids. V lost 4 bases to trimming and J lost 2 bases; unmatched junction nucleotides: 1. Germline loops: CDR1 MDHEN, CDR2 SYDVKM. The CDR3 nucleotides read TGTGCCAGCAGTTGGGGACAGGCCTACGAGCAGTACTTC. This sequence encodes CASSWGQAYEQYF.

The chain recombines TRBV9 with TRBJ2-3; 10 bases agree with TRBD2. This CDR3 has 15 residues. Unmatched junction bases numbered 2, after V lost 0 bases and J lost 4 bases. Germline lookup yields CDR1 SGDLS and CDR2 YYNGEE. The CDR3 loop reads CASSVGSGGADTQYF. The CDR3 DNA reads as TGTGCCAGCAGCGTAGGAAGCGGGGGGGCAGATACGCAGTATTTT.

V gene TRBV29-1 combines with J gene TRBJ1-1, with 9 nucleotides matching TRBD1. Germline values: CDR1 SQVTM, CDR2 ANQGSEA. The CDR3 totals 13 residues. V was clipped by 6 bases and J by 5 bases; unmatched bases: 7. DNA of the CDR3: TGCAGCGTGCGCAACAGGGGGCTGACTGAAGCTTTCTTT. Its translation: CSVRNRGLTEAFF. Full variable domain (remainder filled in from reference TRBV29-1 and TRBJ1-1): SAVISQKPSRDICQRGTSLTIQCQVDSQVTMMFWYRQQPGQSLTLIATANQGSEATYESGFVIDKFPISRPNLTFSTLTVSNMSPEDSSIYLCSVRNRGLTEAFFGQGTRLTVV.

The chain carries TRBV12-3 or TRBV12-4 and TRBJ2-1, with 7 nucleotides matching TRBD2. Trimming at V came to 3 bases and at J to 8 bases, leaving 10 bases not matched to a gene. This CDR3 has 15 residues. CDR3 loop: CASSLGSGTGDEQFF. The CDR3 DNA reads TGTGCCAGCAGTTTGGGGAGCGGGACGGGTGATGAGCAGTTCTTC.

This clonotype was seen a few times. The chain couples TRBV5-1 to TRBJ1-5, with 10 bases matching TRBD1. V dropped 4 bases and J dropped 3; count of bases not matched to a gene: 4. The CDR3 runs to 15 residues. Germline CDR1 SGHRS, CDR2 YFSETQ. The CDR3 region is CASSPGQGFNQPQHF. For the CDR3, the DNA is TGCGCCAGCAGCCCGGGACAGGGGTTCAATCAGCCCCAGCATTTT.

The V and J genes are TRBV6-1 and TRBJ2-3, with 8 positions matching TRBD2. V dropped 6 bases and J dropped 4; count of bases not matched to a gene: 6. The germline gives CDR1 MNHNS, CDR2 SASEGT. There are 14 residues in the CDR3. In DNA form, the CDR3 reads TGTGCCAGCAGGGGCGGGGGGCCGGCAGATACGCAGTATTTT. Protein product: CASRGGGPADTQYF.

The chain couples TRBV7-9 to TRBJ1-6, with D possibly matching TRBD1 (5 bases). The CDR3 has 15 amino acids. The V gene's germline CDR1 is SEHNR and CDR2 FQNEAQ (reference sequence). Trimming took 5 bases from V and 5 from J, leaving 13 bases between them. As DNA, the CDR3 is TGTGCCAGCAGCGGAACCAAGGGGCATAATTCACCCCTCCACTTT. Translated, it gives CASSGTKGHNSPLHF.

The gene calls are TRBV5-1 and TRBJ1-1; TRBD1 matches 9 bases. The CDR3 runs 17 residues. V was clipped by 2 bases and J by 1 base; unmatched bases: 9. Germline assignment: CDR1 SGHRS and CDR2 YFSETQ. CDR3 DNA sequence: TGCGCCAGCAGCTTCCAACCGGGACAGGGTACGAACACTGAAGCTTTCTTT. Amino acids: CASSFQPGQGTNTEAFF.

The chain couples TRBV20-1 to TRBJ1-5; 8 nucleotides agree with TRBD1. CDR1 and CDR2 (germline): DFQATT, SNEGSKA (reference sequence). Losses at the gene ends were 6 bases for V and 7 bases for J; bases not matched to a gene: 11. The CDR3 sequence is 14 residues long. CDR3 residues: CSATGGQGRQPQHF. CDR3 in DNA: TGCAGTGCAACAGGAGGACAGGGTCGCCAGCCCCAGCATTTT.

The chain is built from TRBV12-3 or TRBV12-4 and TRBJ1-5; 7 bases match TRBD1. J lost 5 bases, V lost 5 bases, and 9 bases had no gene match. This CDR3 has 15 amino acids. Written as DNA, the CDR3 is TGTGCCAGCAGTCGAAACAGGGGCGGTCATCAGCCCCAGCATTTT. It specifies CASSRNRGGHQPQHF.

This clonotype was seen only a few times. The rearrangement joins TRBV28 to TRBJ2-7, with 8 bases matching TRBD1. CDR1 and CDR2 from the germline V gene are MDHEN and SYDVKM. V trimming: 5 bases; J trimming: 6 bases; junction bases outside the gene matches: 6. This CDR3 has 13 amino acids. The CDR3 DNA follows: TGTGCCAGCAGTCCGGGACAGGCGGCCGAGCAGTACTTC. It yields the protein CASSPGQAAEQYF.

This chain links TRBV7-9 with TRBJ1-1, with 9 bases identical to TRBD1. The CDR3 consists of 16 residues. Per the germline V gene, CDR1 is SEHNR and CDR2 is FQNEAQ (reference sequence). The V and J ends lost 5 bases and 1 base, in that order; junction bases with no gene match: 8. CDR3 region: CASSPGRGQGNTEAFF. The DNA for the CDR3 is TGTGCCAGCAGCCCCGGCAGGGGACAGGGGAACACTGAAGCTTTCTTT.

V and J are TRBV12-3 or TRBV12-4 and TRBJ2-7, with D possibly matching TRBD2 (5 bases). V dropped 0 bases and J dropped 6 bases, with 21 bases sitting between them. CDR3 length: 17 residues. Written as DNA, the CDR3 is TGTGCCAGCAGTTTAGCCCCGGAGGAGGCAGTGACCGCCGAGCAGTACTTC. Its protein product is CASSLAPEEAVTAEQYF.

Points on this clonotype: A clone one base away is much larger, so this may be a read error. This chain joins TRBV9 and TRBJ2-1; perhaps TRBD2 as D (5 bases). Germline-derived CDR1 and CDR2 are SGDLS and YYNGEE. The CDR3 extends over 15 amino acids. CDR3: CASSPVPEAYNEQCF. CDR3 in DNA: TGTGCCAGCAGCCCAGTACCGGAGGCCTACAATGAGCAGTGCTTC. The full variable domain, in which reference TRBV9 and TRBJ2-1 provide the parts outside the CDR3, is DSGVTQTPKHLITATGQRVTLRCSPRSGDLSVYWYQQSLDQGLQFLIQYYNGEERAKGNILERFSAQQFPDLHSELNLSSLELGDSALYFCASSPVPEAYNEQCFGPGTRLTVL.

There are a few counts of this clonotype. V is TRBV20-1 and J is TRBJ2-7; tentatively, D is TRBD2 (9 bases). Germline assignment: CDR1 DFQATT and CDR2 SNEGSKA (reference sequence). The V end lost 5 bases, the J end lost 3 bases, and 17 bases lay between the germline ends. The CDR3 extends over 14 amino acids. The CDR3 DNA reads as TGCAGTGCTGCTAGCGGGGACAGGATCTACGAGCAGTACTTC. Translation gives CSAASGDRIYEQYF.

This chain uses TRBV5-1 with TRBJ2-1; D unclear. Deletions cut 1 base from V and 7 bases from J, with 18 bases between. The germline CDR1 and CDR2 sequences are SGHRS and YFSETQ. The CDR3 has 16 amino acids. CDR3 loop: CASSLRASSIGNEQFF. In DNA form, the CDR3 reads TGCGCCAGCAGCTTGAGGGCCAGCAGCATCGGGAATGAGCAGTTCTTC.

The rearrangement uses TRBV27 and TRBJ2-1; 10 positions agree with TRBD2. The CDR3 has 21 residues. V was pared by 6 bases and J by 0 bases, with 20 bases of the junction left unmatched. CDR1 MNHEY and CDR2 SMNVEV come from the germline V gene (reference sequence). Here the CDR3 DNA reads TGTGCCAGCAGCCCTAAGACCTCCGGACTAGCGGACCCGAGCTCCTACAATGAGCAGTTCTTC. Its translation is CASSPKTSGLADPSSYNEQFF.